These 9 T cell receptor beta chains originate from one sample sequenced in a study of beta chain features in type 1 diabetes (dated by TCRdb to about 2018). Receptors were amplified or captured by the immunoSEQ multiplex PCR assay. The entire isolated RNA was reverse transcribed using the High Capacity cDNA Reverse Transcription Kit, and thus expressed TCRB transcripts were sequenced. Not all clones reach the TCRdb copy of this immuneACCESS table, which keeps in-frame sequences only. Checked studies attribute under half of the gap to unresolved V genes and leave the rest unexplained. Present in this sample are about 350,000 clones, around 19% of which were seen just once. The ten largest account for under 0.055% of the sample. The specimen was naive CD4+ T cells from blood. Per the publication, the cell subset or site label means: true naive CD4+ T cells. These receptors were obtained from a woman aged 18-35 years in good health.

This clone has more than one count but fewer than ten. The chain is built from TRBV29-1 and TRBJ2-2; possibly TRBD1 for D (6 bases). CDR3 length: 14 residues. The V end was cut by 6 bases, the J end by 0 bases, with 11 bases between. Germline V gives CDR1 SQVTM, CDR2 ANQGSEA. CDR3 protein: CSVFRGSNTGELFF. The CDR3 coding sequence is TGCAGCGTCTTCAGGGGCTCGAACACCGGGGAGCTGTTTTTT.

This clone occurred a few times. CDR3 DNA: TGTGCCAGCATCGGGTTTGGGGCCAACGTCCTGACTTTC. Its translation: CASIGFGANVLTF. The gene calls are TRBV25-1 and TRBJ2-6, with unresolved D. The germline V and J ends were trimmed by 7 bases and 3 bases, with 7 bases remaining between them. The germline gives CDR1 MGHDK, CDR2 SYGVNS. The CDR3 is 13 residues long.

The rearrangement uses TRBV5-1 and TRBJ2-2; tentatively, D is TRBD1 (5 bases). The CDR3 is made up of 17 amino acids. Trimming stripped 2 bases from V and 1 base from J, with 15 bases between. CDR1 and CDR2 (germline): SGHRS, YFSETQ. DNA for the CDR3: TGCGCCAGCAGCTTTGACACTGGGGCTCTGAACACCGGGGAGCTGTTTTTT. This gives the protein CASSFDTGALNTGELFF.

V and J are TRBV30 and TRBJ1-3; D not certain. Germline V gene lookup returns CDR1 GTSNPN and CDR2 SVGIG (reference sequence). V was trimmed by 4 bases and J by 0 bases, leaving 10 bases between them. The CDR3 is 14 residues long. CDR3 protein: CAWNRGGSGNTIYF. Here the CDR3 DNA reads TGTGCCTGGAACCGGGGTGGCTCTGGAAACACCATATATTTT.

This clone was counted only a few times. The V and J genes are TRBV9 and TRBJ2-2; D may be TRBD2 (6 bases). Germline V lookup: CDR1 SGDLS, CDR2 YYNGEE. This CDR3 is 15 amino acids long. V lost 4 bases and J lost 4, with 14 bases in between. Here the CDR3 reads CASSLEGAVTGELFF. DNA for the CDR3: TGTGCCAGCAGCCTGGAGGGCGCGGTCACCGGGGAGCTGTTTTTT.

The chain carries TRBV11-3 and TRBJ2-1; TRBD2 matches at 13 bases. The V and J ends lost 6 bases and 4 bases, in that order; junction bases with no gene match: 6. From germline, CDR1 is SGHNT and CDR2 YENEEA. The CDR3 consists of 16 residues. The CDR3 is CASSRTSGRTYNEQFF. The CDR3 DNA follows: TGTGCCAGCAGTCGGACTAGCGGGAGAACGTACAATGAGCAGTTCTTC.

This clone was seen a handful of times. V and J are TRBV6-1 and TRBJ2-3, with D perhaps TRBD2 (6 bases). The germline V gene has CDR1 MNHNS and CDR2 SASEGT. The V end was cut by 2 bases, the J end by 5 bases, with 17 bases between. This CDR3 is 16 amino acids long. The CDR3 loop reads CASSEPSGGRGDTQYF. The CDR3 DNA sequence: TGTGCCAGCAGTGAACCCTCCGGGGGTCGAGGAGATACGCAGTATTTT.

The CDR3 bases are TGTGCCAGCAGCTTAAAGGGGCGAAGCTATGGCTACACCTTC. It translates to CASSLKGRSYGYTF. This chain connects TRBV5-6 to TRBJ1-2; D is possibly TRBD1 (5 bases). V lost 2 bases to trimming and J lost 4 bases, with 12 bases between them. There are 14 residues in the CDR3. The germline V gene encodes CDR1 SGHDT and CDR2 YYEEEE.

The V call is TRBV7-3, the J call TRBJ1-6; D is unclear. The germline CDR1 and CDR2 sequences are SGHTA and FQGTGA. This CDR3 comprises 13 residues. V was pared by 6 bases and J by 2 bases, with 5 bases between. The CDR3 reads CASRATYNSPLHF. CDR3 coding DNA: TGTGCCAGCAGGGCCACCTATAATTCACCCCTCCACTTT.